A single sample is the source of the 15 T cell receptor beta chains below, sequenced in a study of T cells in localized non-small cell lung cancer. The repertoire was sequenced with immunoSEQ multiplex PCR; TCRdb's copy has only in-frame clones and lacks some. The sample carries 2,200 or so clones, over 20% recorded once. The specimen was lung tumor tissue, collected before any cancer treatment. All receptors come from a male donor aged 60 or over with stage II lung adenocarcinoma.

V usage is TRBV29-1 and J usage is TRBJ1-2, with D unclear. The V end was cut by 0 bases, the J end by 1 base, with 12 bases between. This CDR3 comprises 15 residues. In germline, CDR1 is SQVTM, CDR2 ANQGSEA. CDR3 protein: CSVEDTLGNNYGYTF. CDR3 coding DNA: TGCAGCGTTGAAGATACCCTAGGTAATAACTATGGCTACACCTTC. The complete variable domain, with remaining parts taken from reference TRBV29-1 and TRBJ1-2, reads SAVISQKPSRDICQRGTSLTIQCQVDSQVTMMFWYRQQPGQSLTLIATANQGSEATYESGFVIDKFPISRPNLTFSTLTVSNMSPEDSSIYLCSVEDTLGNNYGYTFGSGTRLTVV.

CDR3 coding DNA: TGCGCCAGCAGAGAGGTTCTTACGGAAGAAGCTTTCTTT. It specifies CASREVLTEEAFF. The V and J genes are TRBV10-2 and TRBJ1-1; D remains unclear. The CDR3 runs 13 residues. V gave up 6 bases and J gave up 8 bases, with 16 bases separating them. The germline V gene has CDR1 WSHSY and CDR2 SAAADI.

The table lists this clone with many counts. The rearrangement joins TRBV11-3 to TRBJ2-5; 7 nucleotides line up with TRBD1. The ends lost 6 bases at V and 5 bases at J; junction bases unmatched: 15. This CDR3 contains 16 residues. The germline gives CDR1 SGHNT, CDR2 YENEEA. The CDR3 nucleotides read TGTGCCAGCAGTTCTTCCCTATCCACAGGGGTTGAGACCCAGTACTTC. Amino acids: CASSSSLSTGVETQYF.

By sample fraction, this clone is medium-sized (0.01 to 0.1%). Here the CDR3 DNA reads TGTGCCAGCAGCCCAGAGCAGCGCACAGATACGCAGTATTTT. Translation: CASSPEQRTDTQYF. The chain recombines TRBV9 with TRBJ2-3, with D unresolved. V was shortened by 4 bases and J by 1 base, with 10 bases between the two germline ends. Germline assignment: CDR1 SGDLS and CDR2 YYNGEE. The CDR3 is made up of 14 amino acids.

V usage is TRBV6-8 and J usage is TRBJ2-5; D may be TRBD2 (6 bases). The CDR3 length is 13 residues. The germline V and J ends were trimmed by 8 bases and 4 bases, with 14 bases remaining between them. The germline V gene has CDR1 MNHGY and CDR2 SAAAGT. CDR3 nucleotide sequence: TGTGCCAGCGGTAGACTAGGAGGAGAGACCCAGTACTTC. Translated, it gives CASGRLGGETQYF.

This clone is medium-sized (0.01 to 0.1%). The CDR3 is CASSRGGQRYGYTF. The CDR3 DNA is TGTGCCAGCAGTAGGGGGGGACAGAGATATGGCTACACCTTC. The chain joins TRBV11-3 to TRBJ1-2, with 7 bases identical to TRBD1. The J segment lost 5 bases and the V segment lost 6 bases, leaving 9 bases of the junction unmatched. CDR1 and CDR2 (germline): SGHNT, YENEEA. The CDR3 length is 14 residues.

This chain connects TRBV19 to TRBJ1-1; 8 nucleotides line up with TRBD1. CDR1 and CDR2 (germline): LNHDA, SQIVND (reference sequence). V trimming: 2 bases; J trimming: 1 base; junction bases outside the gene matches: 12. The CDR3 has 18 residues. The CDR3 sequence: CASSILIVGGQGNTEAFF. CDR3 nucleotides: TGTGCCAGTAGTATATTGATAGTGGGAGGACAGGGGAACACTGAAGCTTTCTTT.

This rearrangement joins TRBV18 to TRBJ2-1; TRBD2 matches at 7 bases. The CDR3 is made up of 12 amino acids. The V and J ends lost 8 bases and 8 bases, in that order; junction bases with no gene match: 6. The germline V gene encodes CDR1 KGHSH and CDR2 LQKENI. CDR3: CASAGGNYEQFF. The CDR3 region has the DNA TGTGCCAGCGCCGGGGGGAACTATGAGCAGTTCTTC.

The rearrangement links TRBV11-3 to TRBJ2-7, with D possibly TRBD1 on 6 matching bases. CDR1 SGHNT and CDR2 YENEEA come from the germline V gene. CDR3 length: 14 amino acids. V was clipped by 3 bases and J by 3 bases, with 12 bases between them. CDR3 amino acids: CASSFWTDNYEQYF. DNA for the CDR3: TGTGCCAGCAGCTTTTGGACAGATAACTACGAGCAGTACTTC.

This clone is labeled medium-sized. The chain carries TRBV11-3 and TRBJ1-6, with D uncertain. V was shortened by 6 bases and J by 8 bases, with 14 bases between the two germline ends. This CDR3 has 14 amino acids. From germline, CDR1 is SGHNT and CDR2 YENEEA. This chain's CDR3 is CASRTGPVDSPLHF. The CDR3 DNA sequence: TGTGCCAGCAGGACTGGGCCAGTTGATTCACCCCTCCACTTT.

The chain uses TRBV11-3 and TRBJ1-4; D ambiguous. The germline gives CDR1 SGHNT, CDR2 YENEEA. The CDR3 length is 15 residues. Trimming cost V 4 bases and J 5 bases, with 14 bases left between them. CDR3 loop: CASSWSLGPNEKLFF. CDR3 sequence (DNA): TGTGCCAGCAGCTGGAGTCTAGGGCCGAATGAAAAACTGTTTTTT.

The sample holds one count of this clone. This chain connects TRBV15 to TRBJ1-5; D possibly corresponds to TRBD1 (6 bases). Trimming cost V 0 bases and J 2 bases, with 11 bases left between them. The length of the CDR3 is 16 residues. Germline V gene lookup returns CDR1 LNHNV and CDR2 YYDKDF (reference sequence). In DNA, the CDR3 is TGTGCCACCAGCAGAGATCAGGGGTATGGCAATCAGCCCCAGCATTTT. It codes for CATSRDQGYGNQPQHF.

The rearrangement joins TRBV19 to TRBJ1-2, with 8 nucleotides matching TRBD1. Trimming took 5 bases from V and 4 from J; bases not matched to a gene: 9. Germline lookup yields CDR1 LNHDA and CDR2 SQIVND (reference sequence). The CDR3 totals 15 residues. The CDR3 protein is CASSEDRGGGYGYTF. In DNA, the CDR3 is TGTGCCAGTAGTGAAGACAGGGGAGGAGGCTATGGCTACACCTTC.

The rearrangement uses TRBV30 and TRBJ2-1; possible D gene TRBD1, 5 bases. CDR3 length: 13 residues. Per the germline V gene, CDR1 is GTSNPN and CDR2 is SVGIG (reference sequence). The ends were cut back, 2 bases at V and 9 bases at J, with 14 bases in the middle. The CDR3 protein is CAWSLTTQGEQFF. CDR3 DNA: TGTGCCTGGAGTCTGACCACCCAGGGTGAGCAGTTCTTC.

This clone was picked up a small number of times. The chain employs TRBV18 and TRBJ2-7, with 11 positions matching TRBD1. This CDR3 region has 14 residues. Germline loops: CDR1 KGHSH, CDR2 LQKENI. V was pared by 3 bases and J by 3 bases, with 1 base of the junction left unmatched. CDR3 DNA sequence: TGTGCCAGCTCACCGGGACAGGGGGTCTACGAGCAGTACTTC. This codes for CASSPGQGVYEQYF.